This entry lists 12 T cell receptor beta chains sequenced from one sample in a study of T cell repertoires in cytomegalovirus infection. TCRdb re-called the reads through MiXCR, storing one row per CDR3 protein. This repertoire shows about 400,000 distinct CDR3 sequences, roughly 20% found once; its top ten account for 7.5% to 9.5%. The sample comprised PBMCs. The source of these receptors is a human donor in good health (CMV status not recorded). Some clones in this sample may be carry-over from other donors' samples.

J is TRBJ1-4 and V is TRBV6-6, with D possibly matching TRBD1 (5 bases). With 6 bases removed from V and 3 bases from J, the gap between germline ends came to 17 bases. The germline CDR1 and CDR2 sequences are MNHNY and SVGAGI (reference sequence). This CDR3 comprises 16 residues. The CDR3 spells CASRQGDLVANEKLFF. CDR3 DNA: TGTGCCAGCAGGCAGGGAGATCTAGTAGCTAATGAAAAACTGTTTTTT.

This clonotype was seen a handful of times. This chain joins TRBV20-1 and TRBJ1-4, with unresolved D. Deletions cut 0 bases from V and 8 bases from J, with 13 bases between. This CDR3 comprises 14 residues. Germline V CDR1 and CDR2: DFQATT, SNEGSKA (reference sequence). The CDR3: CSARDLVQFEKLFF. Here the CDR3 DNA reads TGCAGTGCTAGAGATCTCGTCCAGTTCGAAAAACTGTTTTTT.

The genes are TRBV6-1 and TRBJ1-3, with TRBD1 as a possible D gene (6 bases). The CDR3 extends over 15 amino acids. Trimming pared 1 base from V and 0 bases from J, leaving 7 bases between. The V gene's germline CDR1 is MNHNS and CDR2 SASEGT. This CDR3 reads CASSEGQDSGNTIYF. The DNA for the CDR3 is TGTGCCAGCAGTGAAGGACAGGACTCTGGAAACACCATATATTTT.

This clonotype was detected a few times. This sequence joins TRBV12-3 or TRBV12-4 and TRBJ1-5; the D gene is possibly TRBD1 (5 bases). V was trimmed by 4 bases and J by 11 bases, leaving 21 bases between them. This CDR3 region has 15 residues. The CDR3 reads CASSSFGQGEGTQHF. The CDR3 nucleotides are TGTGCCAGCAGTTCGTTCGGGCAGGGTGAGGGGACCCAGCATTTT.

J is TRBJ2-3 and V is TRBV11-3, with D possibly matching TRBD2 (6 bases). Per germline, CDR1 SGHNT and CDR2 YENEEA. The CDR3 has 15 residues. Trimming stripped 5 bases from V and 3 bases from J, with 15 bases between. The CDR3, as DNA: TGTGCCAGCAGCCCTGGGGTAGCGGATACAGATACGCAGTATTTT. Translating it yields CASSPGVADTDTQYF.

This chain links TRBV20-1 with TRBJ1-1, with D perhaps TRBD1 (5 bases). V was cut by 2 bases and J by 1 base, with 8 bases left in between. The CDR3 spans 13 residues. CDR1 is DFQATT, CDR2 SNEGSKA, per germline (reference sequence). Here the CDR3 reads CSARRGQNTEAFF. Here the CDR3 DNA reads TGCAGTGCTAGAAGAGGACAGAACACTGAAGCTTTCTTT.

This clonotype was picked up a small number of times. The chain recombines TRBV18 with TRBJ1-4, with D maybe TRBD1 (6 bases). Germline V gene sequence: CDR1 KGHSH, CDR2 LQKENI. The CDR3 has 15 amino acids. The germline V and J ends were trimmed by 2 bases and 4 bases, with 11 bases remaining between them. CDR3 DNA: TGTGCCAGCTCACCAATGGACAGCCTTAATGAAAAACTGTTTTTT. The encoded protein is CASSPMDSLNEKLFF.

This chain uses TRBV10-3 with TRBJ2-5; unclear D gene. Germline CDR1 is ENHRY and CDR2 is SYGVKD. The CDR3 is 12 amino acids. The V end lost 3 bases, the J end lost 4 bases, and 6 bases lay between the germline ends. The CDR3 nucleotides read TGTGCCATCAGTGATTCTCCAGAGACCCAGTACTTC. Its translation is CAISDSPETQYF.

The rearrangement links TRBV6-1 to TRBJ1-6, with D uncertain. In germline, CDR1 is MNHNS, CDR2 SASEGT. The CDR3 totals 16 residues. Trimming cost V 2 bases and J 7 bases, with 15 bases left between them. The CDR3 DNA reads TGTGCCAGCAGTGAACCGCTAAGGGAGCTCAATTCACCCCTCCACTTT. This encodes CASSEPLRELNSPLHF.

This clonotype was seen only a few times. The chain recombines TRBV12-3 or TRBV12-4 with TRBJ1-4; D gene uncertain. This CDR3 has 15 amino acids. Trimming removed 6 bases at V and 3 bases at J, with 14 bases between. The CDR3: CASSPSGSANEKLFF. As DNA, the CDR3 is TGTGCCAGCAGCCCGAGCGGTTCGGCTAATGAAAAACTGTTTTTT.

The genes are TRBV7-2 and TRBJ2-1; TRBD2 matches 9 bases. V dropped 2 bases and J dropped 9; count of bases not matched to a gene: 20. The germline V gene encodes CDR1 SGHTA and CDR2 FQGNSA. This CDR3 has 19 residues. CDR3 DNA: TGTGCCAGCAGCTTATTGAAACTGCGGGTAGCGGGAGAGGCGGGTGAGCAGTTCTTC. Its protein product is CASSLLKLRVAGEAGEQFF.

The chain links TRBV15 to TRBJ2-5; 10 bases line up with TRBD1. Germline V gene lookup returns CDR1 LNHNV and CDR2 YYDKDF (reference sequence). J was trimmed by 2 bases and V by 3 bases; bases with no gene match: 9. The CDR3 contains 17 residues. CDR3 protein: CATSSGQGGSLQETQYF. CDR3 nucleotide sequence: TGTGCCACCAGCAGCGGACAGGGGGGGTCCCTACAAGAGACCCAGTACTTC.